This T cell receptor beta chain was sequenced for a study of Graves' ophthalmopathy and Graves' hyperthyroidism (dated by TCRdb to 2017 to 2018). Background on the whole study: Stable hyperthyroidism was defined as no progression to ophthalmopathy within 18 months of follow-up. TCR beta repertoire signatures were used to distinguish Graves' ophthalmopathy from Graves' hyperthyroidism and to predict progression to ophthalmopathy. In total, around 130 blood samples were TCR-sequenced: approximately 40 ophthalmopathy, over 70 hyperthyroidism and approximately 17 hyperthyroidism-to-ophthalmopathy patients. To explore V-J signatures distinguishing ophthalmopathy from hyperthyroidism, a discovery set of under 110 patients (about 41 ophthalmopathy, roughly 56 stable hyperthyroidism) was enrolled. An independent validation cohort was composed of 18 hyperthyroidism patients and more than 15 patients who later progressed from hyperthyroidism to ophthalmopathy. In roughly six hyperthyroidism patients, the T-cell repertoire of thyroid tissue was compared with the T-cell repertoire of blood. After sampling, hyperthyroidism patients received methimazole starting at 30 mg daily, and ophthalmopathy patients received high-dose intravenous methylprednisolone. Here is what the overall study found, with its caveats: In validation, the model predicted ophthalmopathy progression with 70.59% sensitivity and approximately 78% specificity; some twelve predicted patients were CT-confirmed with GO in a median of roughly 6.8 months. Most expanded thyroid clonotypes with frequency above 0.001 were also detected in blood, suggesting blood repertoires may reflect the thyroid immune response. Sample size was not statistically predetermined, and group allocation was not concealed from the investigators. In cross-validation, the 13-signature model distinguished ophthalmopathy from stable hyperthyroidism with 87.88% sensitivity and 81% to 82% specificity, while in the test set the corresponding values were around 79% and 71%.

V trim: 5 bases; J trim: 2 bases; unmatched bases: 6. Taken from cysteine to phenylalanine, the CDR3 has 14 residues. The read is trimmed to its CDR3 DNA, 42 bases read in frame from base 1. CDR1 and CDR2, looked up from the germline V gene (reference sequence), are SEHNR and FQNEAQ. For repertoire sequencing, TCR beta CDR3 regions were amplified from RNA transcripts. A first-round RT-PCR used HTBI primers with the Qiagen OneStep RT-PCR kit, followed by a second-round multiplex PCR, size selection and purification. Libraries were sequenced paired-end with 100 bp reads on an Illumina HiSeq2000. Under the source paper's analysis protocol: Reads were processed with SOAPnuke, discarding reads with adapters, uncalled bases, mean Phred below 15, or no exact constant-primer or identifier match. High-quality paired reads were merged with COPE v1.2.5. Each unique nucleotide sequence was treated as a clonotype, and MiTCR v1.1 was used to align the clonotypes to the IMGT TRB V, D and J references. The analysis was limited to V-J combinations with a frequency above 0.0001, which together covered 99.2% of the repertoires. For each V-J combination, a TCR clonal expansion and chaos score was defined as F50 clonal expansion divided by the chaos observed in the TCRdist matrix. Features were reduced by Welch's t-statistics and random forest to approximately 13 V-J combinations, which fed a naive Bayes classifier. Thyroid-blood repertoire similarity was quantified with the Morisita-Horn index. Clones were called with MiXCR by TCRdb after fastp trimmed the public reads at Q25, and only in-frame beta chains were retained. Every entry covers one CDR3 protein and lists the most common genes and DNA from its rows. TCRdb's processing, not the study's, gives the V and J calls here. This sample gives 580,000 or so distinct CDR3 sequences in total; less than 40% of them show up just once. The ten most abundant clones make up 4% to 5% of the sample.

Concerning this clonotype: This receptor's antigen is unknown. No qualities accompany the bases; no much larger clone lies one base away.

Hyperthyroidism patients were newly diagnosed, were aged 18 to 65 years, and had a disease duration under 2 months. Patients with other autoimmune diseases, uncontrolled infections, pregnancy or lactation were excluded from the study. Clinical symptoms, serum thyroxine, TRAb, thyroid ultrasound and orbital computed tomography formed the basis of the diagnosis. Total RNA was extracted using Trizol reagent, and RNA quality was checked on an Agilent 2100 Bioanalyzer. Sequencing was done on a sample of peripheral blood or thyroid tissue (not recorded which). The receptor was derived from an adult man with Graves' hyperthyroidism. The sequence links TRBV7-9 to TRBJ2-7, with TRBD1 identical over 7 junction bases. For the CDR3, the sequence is CASSLTGLTYEQYF. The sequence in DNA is TGTGCCAGCAGCCTGACAGGGCTCACCTACGAGCAGTACTTC. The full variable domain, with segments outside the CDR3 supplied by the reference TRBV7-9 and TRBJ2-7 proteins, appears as DTGVSQNPRHKITKRGQNVTFRCDPISEHNRLYWYRQTLGQGPEFLTYFQNEAQLEKSRLLSDRFSAERPKGSFSTLEIQRTEQGDSAMYLCASSLTGLTYEQYFGPGTRLTVT.